Presented here are 4 T cell receptor beta chains from one specimen sequenced in a study of blood T cell repertoires in COVID-19. Some clones are missing from TCRdb's copy, which holds only in-frame ones; the method was immunoSEQ multiplex PCR. The table has about 53,000 clones, 80% to 90% seen once. The sample taken for sequencing was peripheral blood. These receptors were taken from a man aged 50-59 years with acute or convalescent COVID-19.

CDR3 sequence (DNA): TGTGCCAGCTCACTTCGACAGGCCTACGAGCAGTACTTC. Translation: CASSLRQAYEQYF. J is TRBJ2-7 and V is TRBV18, with a tentative D call TRBD1 (6 bases). The V gene lost 4 bases and the J gene lost 2 bases, with 9 bases spanning the gap. The CDR3 totals 13 residues. Germline V gene sequence: CDR1 KGHSH, CDR2 LQKENI.

This rearrangement joins TRBV14 to TRBJ2-7, with TRBD1 identical over 9 bases. The CDR3 is 16 amino acids. V trimming: 4 bases; J trimming: 5 bases; junction bases outside the gene matches: 12. The germline V gene has CDR1 SGHDN and CDR2 FVKESK. The CDR3 DNA reads as TGTGCCAGCAGCCTTAGATCCGGGACAGGGAAGAACGAGCAGTACTTC. It specifies CASSLRSGTGKNEQYF.

This chain uses TRBV9 with TRBJ1-1; D unclear. V dropped 0 bases and J dropped 2 bases, with 14 bases sitting between them. The CDR3 contains 16 residues. Germline-derived CDR1 and CDR2 are SGDLS and YYNGEE. The CDR3 loop is CASSVGVARTNTEAFF. In DNA form, the CDR3 reads TGTGCCAGCAGCGTAGGTGTGGCAAGGACTAACACTGAAGCTTTCTTT. Combining the CDR3 with reference TRBV9 and TRBJ1-1 gives the whole variable domain DSGVTQTPKHLITATGQRVTLRCSPRSGDLSVYWYQQSLDQGLQFLIQYYNGEERAKGNILERFSAQQFPDLHSELNLSSLELGDSALYFCASSVGVARTNTEAFFGQGTRLTVV.

This clone was seen just once. The rearrangement uses TRBV7-9 and TRBJ1-5; D may be TRBD1 (5 bases). Germline values: CDR1 SEHNR, CDR2 FQNEAQ (reference sequence). Trimming removed 0 bases from V and 6 bases from J, with 15 bases in between. The CDR3 loop spans 16 amino acids. The CDR3 DNA is TGTGCCAGCAGCTTAGCTAGAGCGGGGGGGAGTCAGCCCCAGCATTTT. Amino acids: CASSLARAGGSQPQHF.